Here is one T cell receptor (beta chain) with its context. The method was immunoSEQ multiplex PCR; TCRdb's version includes in-frame clones alone and lacks a portion of them. The top ten clones hold approximately 12% of a sample with more than 9,500 clones, around 70% of them seen once. The data stem from a study of T cells after somatic rescue of genetic block. V dropped 4 bases and J dropped 5; count of bases not matched to a gene: 6. Germline CDR1 and CDR2: MNHNY and SVGAGI (reference sequence). The CDR3 covers 14 residues. The chain uses TRBV6-6 and TRBJ1-1; 8 positions agree with TRBD1. This TCR came from a boy between 5 and 17 years old. Material for sequencing was peripheral blood mononuclear cells (PBMCs). The CDR3 here is CASSSLQGVTEAFF. CDR3 coding DNA: TGTGCCAGCAGTTCCTTACAGGGGGTAACTGAAGCTTTCTTT.